This T cell receptor (beta chain) originates from a study of response to subunit inactivated influenza vaccine (dated by TCRdb to between 2018 and 2020). In the study overall: Deep quantitative profiling of the T cell receptor repertoire was used in the study to follow responses to a trivalent subunit inactivated influenza vaccine. The paper's findings and limits, for the study overall: It was suggested by the authors that each seasonal influenza vaccination may recruit only a limited number of new T cells.

CDR1 is given as DFQATT and CDR2 as SNEGSKA, both from the germline V gene (reference sequence). The CDR3 holds 10 amino acids from the cysteine to the phenylalanine. The retained sequence is limited to the CDR3, 30 bases, with the frame set at the first base. The junction shows trimming of 7 bases on V and 4 bases on J, plus 7 bases between the germline ends. This clonotype was counted only a few times. This receptor's antigen is unknown. Base qualities are missing; no much larger clone stands one base away. Library prep was done by RT-PCR. This sample was sequenced with an Illumina HiSeq 2500. Through fastp at Q25 and MiXCR, TCRdb rebuilt clones from the public reads, retaining in-frame beta chains. Rows are combined by CDR3 protein, so each entry shows the most common genes and DNA. Recorded for this sample are 500,000 to 600,000 distinct CDR3 sequences; approximately 10% of them occurred a single time. Approximately 11% of the sample belongs to the ten largest clones.

These records were also assigned to another study, of T cells expressing NK-cell markers. The second study reports: The TCR beta cDNA libraries were made using 5'RACE template switching, a step that added both a universal primer site and unique molecular identifiers. Fewer than ten donors provided sorted CD3+CD56+NKG2C+, CD3+CD56+NKG2C- and CD3+CD56-NKG2C+ T-cell subsets, whose TCR beta-chain repertoires were profiled. Seven of the eight sequenced donors were HCMV-seropositive and one was HCMV-seronegative. To restrict sorting to alphabetaTCR-expressing T cells, an anti-gammadeltaTCR antibody was added in several experiments. For five or six donors, the dominant CD3+CD56+NKG2C+ clonotypes were among the top 10 CD8+ clonotypes and accounted for roughly 1.0-7.5% of CD8+ T cells. Those dominant clonotypes were again the most abundant among CD3+CD56-NKG2C+ cells in a few donors, at about 28.3-65%. Whether the expanded NKG2C-expressing T cell clones were specific for HCMV antigens was left unclear. All eight donors whose samples were sequenced were randomly selected healthy volunteers, three of them men and five women. HCMV serostatus was determined by detecting HCMV-specific IgG in serum with a commercial ELISA kit. Peripheral blood mononuclear cells were isolated from blood by Ficoll density gradient centrifugation. For over 5 donors, bulk peripheral blood T-cell repertoires were additionally sequenced from unsorted PBMC. cDNA synthesis was primed from the TCR beta constant segment and was followed by two successive PCR amplification steps. Sequencing of the libraries produced 2 x 150 bp reads on Illumina HiSeq 2000/2500, MiSeq or NextSeq. Reads were demultiplexed and grouped by UMI with MIGEC, and clonotypes were assembled and quantified with MiTCR. To remove erroneous sequences, TCR cDNA sequences were retained only when supported by two or more reads. The tcR package was used for downstream repertoire analysis, and clonotypes were matched across fractions by CDR3 nucleotide sequence plus V segment. VDJmatch was used to annotate antigen specificity against VDJdb, with one amino acid substitution in CDR3 permitted.

The chain links TRBV20-1 with TRBJ2-5, with no reliable assignment of the D segment. The specimen was PBMCs from blood, collected on the day of vaccination. The TCR was taken from a man aged 45-65 years who received an inactivated influenza vaccine. Donor details come from another sample of the same person, matched by shared clones. CDR3 loop: CSGFRETQYF. The nucleotides are TGCAGTGGCTTCCGAGAGACCCAGTACTTC.